This T cell receptor (beta chain) was captured by sequencing in a study of OX40 agonist ivuxolimab in advanced cancers. Study-level information: The dose of intravenous ivuxolimab that patients received every 2 weeks ranged from 0.01 to 10 mg/kg. A mean age of approximately 60 years, range about 20 to 79, was recorded, and more than 80% were male.

Exclusion of a patient followed from autoimmune disease history or systemic immunosuppression. Study-wide points: With doses of 0.1 to 3.0 mg/kg, CD4+ and CD8+ blood T cells had undergone clonal expansion by week 6.

On this clone: What it binds is not known.

TCRdb keeps only in-frame clones here, not all; method: immunoSEQ multiplex PCR. The table has some 80,000 clones, 85% to 90% seen once. Germline V gene data show CDR1 as SGHVS and CDR2 as FNYEAQ. The length of the CDR3 is 14 residues. The V end lost 6 bases, the J end lost 8 bases, and 16 bases lay between the germline ends. The sequence was obtained from an adult with an advanced solid tumor such as melanoma, head and neck, liver or kidney cancer. Material: CD4+ or CD8+ T cells sorted from blood, obtained in a trial of the OX40 agonist ivuxolimab. The chain couples TRBV7-6 to TRBJ1-4, with D hard to call. Written as DNA, the CDR3 is TGTGCCAGCAGTCAACGCAATGTCAGAGAAAAACTGTTTTTT. It specifies CASSQRNVREKLFF. The variable domain in full, with the rest retrieved from reference TRBV7-6 and TRBJ1-4, is GAGVSQSPRYKVTKRGQDVALRCDPISGHVSLYWYRQALGQGPEFLTYFNYEAQQDKSGLPNDRFSAERPEGSISTLTIQRTEQRDSAMYRCASSQRNVREKLFFGSGTQLSVL.